Listed below are T cell receptor beta chains from one sample, sequenced in a study of T cell responses to AZD1222 COVID-19 vaccine. Method: immunoSEQ multiplex PCR; TCRdb's copy keeps in-frame clones and lacks some. The table includes fewer than 140,000 clones, 90% detected once. Sequencing used peripheral blood, obtained 28 days after the second AZD1222 dose. Receptors originate from an adult who received the AZD1222 COVID-19 vaccine. CDR3s include the opening cysteine and the closing phenylalanine or tryptophan. The D gene is left open where the match is weak. Clone size, where shown, is once, few, many, or a class for clones that have expanded.

V	size	D	J	CDR3	DNA
TRBV6-2/TRBV6-3	few	TRBD1	TRBJ1-1	CASSSQGQGTEAFF	TGTGCCAGCAGTTCGCAGGGACAGGGGACTGAAGCTTTCTTT
TRBV5-1	-	-	TRBJ2-4	CASSFRGSGDIQYF	TGCGCCAGCAGCTTCAGGGGATCGGGAGACATTCAGTACTTC
TRBV5-1	-	-	TRBJ2-3	CASSLAGAGNTQYF	TGCGCCAGCAGCTTGGCCGGAGCCGGTAATACGCAGTATTTT
TRBV12-3/TRBV12-4	-	-	TRBJ2-1	CASRAGSYNEQFF	TGTGCCAGCAGGGCGGGCTCCTACAATGAGCAGTTCTTC
TRBV19	-	-	TRBJ1-6	CASARVRDSPLHF	TGTGCCAGTGCCCGGGTCAGGGATTCACCCCTCCACTTT
TRBV5-5	-	TRBD2	TRBJ2-1	CASSLIASGGAYNEQFF	TGTGCCAGCAGCTTGATTGCTAGCGGGGGGGCCTACAATGAGCAGTTCTTC
TRBV6-5	-	-	TRBJ1-5	CASSWTGNQPQHF	TGTGCCAGCAGTTGGACAGGCAATCAGCCCCAGCATTTT
TRBV11-3	-	TRBD2	TRBJ2-7	CASSFGSGGSYEQYF	TGTGCCAGCAGCTTCGGAAGCGGGGGCTCCTACGAGCAGTACTTC
TRBV30	-	-	TRBJ1-6	CAWSVLGGSPLHF	TGTGCCTGGAGTGTACTTGGGGGTTCACCCCTCCACTTT
TRBV7-9	-	TRBD2	TRBJ2-3	CASSLGGSGGSTSTDTQYF	TGTGCCAGCAGCTTAGGGGGTAGCGGGGGATCGACTAGCACAGATACGCAGTATTTT
TRBV10-1	-	-	TRBJ1-2	CASSDNVGGYGYTF	TGCGCCAGCAGTGACAACGTGGGGGGCTATGGCTACACCTTC
TRBV14	-	-	TRBJ2-1	CASSLQAGGYNEQFF	TGTGCCAGCAGCCTCCAAGCGGGTGGATACAATGAGCAGTTCTTC
TRBV2	-	-	TRBJ1-2	CASRSVGGYTF	TGTGCCAGCCGGTCGGTGGGAGGCTACACCTTC
TRBV7-3	-	TRBD2	TRBJ2-3	CASSPYGSGGASDTQYF	TGTGCCAGCAGCCCCTATGGGAGCGGGGGGGCCTCAGATACGCAGTATTTT
TRBV9	-	-	TRBJ2-3	CASSVAAAITDTQYF	TGTGCCAGCAGCGTAGCGGCAGCTATCACAGATACGCAGTATTTT
TRBV7-2	-	TRBD1	TRBJ1-6	CASSLGTGHATPLHF	TGTGCCAGCAGCTTAGGGACAGGTCATGCAACACCCCTCCACTTT
TRBV7-9	-	-	TRBJ2-4	CASSIGQGLGKNIQYF	TGTGCCAGCAGCATTGGACAAGGCCTAGGCAAAAACATTCAGTACTTC
TRBV6-5	-	-	TRBJ2-1	CASSYSDGMTSGQFF	TGTGCCAGCAGTTACTCGGATGGTATGACCTCGGGGCAGTTCTTC
TRBV6-5	-	-	TRBJ1-2	CASSYLRGGGYGYTF	TGTGCCAGCAGTTACCTCAGAGGGGGTGGGTATGGCTACACCTTC
TRBV7-2	-	-	TRBJ1-2	CASSLDPQGALNYGYTF	TGTGCCAGCAGCTTAGACCCCCAAGGGGCCCTTAACTATGGCTACACCTTC
TRBV7-9	medium-sized	-	TRBJ1-1	CASSLAGANTEAFF	TGTGCCAGCAGCTTAGCAGGGGCGAACACTGAAGCTTTCTTT
TRBV4-1	-	-	TRBJ1-5	CASSQAGDRRGPQHF	TGCGCCAGCAGCCAAGCGGGGGACCGCCGCGGGCCCCAGCATTTT
TRBV9	-	-	TRBJ2-7	CASSVENSATYEQYF	TGTGCCAGCAGCGTTGAAAATTCGGCAACCTACGAGCAGTACTTC
TRBV27	-	TRBD1	TRBJ2-2	CASRAGQGYTGELFF	TGTGCCAGCAGAGCGGGACAGGGGTACACCGGGGAGCTGTTTTTT
TRBV6-5	-	-	TRBJ1-5	CASSSGVGNQPQHF	TGTGCCAGCAGTTCAGGGGTGGGCAATCAGCCCCAGCATTTT
TRBV9	-	TRBD2	TRBJ2-5	CASSVAPGLAAPTQYF	TGTGCCAGCAGCGTAGCACCGGGACTAGCGGCTCCGACCCAGTACTTC
TRBV11-2	-	-	TRBJ1-1	CASSLGNWENTEAFF	TGTGCCAGCAGCTTAGGTAACTGGGAGAACACTGAAGCTTTCTTT
TRBV6-5	-	TRBD1	TRBJ1-2	CASRTGQGGYTF	TGTGCCAGCAGGACAGGGCAAGGTGGCTACACCTTC
TRBV7-9	once	TRBD1	TRBJ2-2	CASSLLDRATGELFF	TGTGCCAGCAGCTTACTGGACAGGGCTACCGGGGAGCTGTTTTTT
TRBV6-2/TRBV6-3	-	-	TRBJ2-7	CASSRQGEQYF	TGTGCCAGCAGTCGCCAAGGCGAGCAGTACTTC
TRBV30	many	-	TRBJ1-1	CAWRVTPMNTEAFF	TGTGCCTGGAGGGTGACACCGATGAACACTGAAGCTTTCTTT
TRBV7-2	-	TRBD1	TRBJ2-5	CASSIQTGVGETQYF	TGTGCCAGCAGCATCCAGACAGGGGTGGGAGAGACCCAGTACTTC
TRBV5-1	-	-	TRBJ2-1	CASSSTGQPVDEQFF	TGCGCCAGCAGTTCTACGGGCCAACCGGTGGATGAGCAGTTCTTC